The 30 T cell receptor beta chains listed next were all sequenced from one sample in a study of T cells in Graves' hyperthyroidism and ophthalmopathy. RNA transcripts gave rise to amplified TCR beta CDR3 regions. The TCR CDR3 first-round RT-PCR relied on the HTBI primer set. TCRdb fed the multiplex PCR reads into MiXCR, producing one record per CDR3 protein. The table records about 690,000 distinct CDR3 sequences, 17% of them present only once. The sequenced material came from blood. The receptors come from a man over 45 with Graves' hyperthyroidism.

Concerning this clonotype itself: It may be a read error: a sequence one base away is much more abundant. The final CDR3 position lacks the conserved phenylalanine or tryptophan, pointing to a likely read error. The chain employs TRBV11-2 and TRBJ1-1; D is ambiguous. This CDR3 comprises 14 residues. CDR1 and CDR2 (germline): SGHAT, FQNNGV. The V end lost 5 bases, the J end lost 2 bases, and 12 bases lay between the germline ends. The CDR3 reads CASSRPGRNTEAFL. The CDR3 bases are TGTGCCAGCAGCCGCCCGGGCAGAAACACTGAAGCTTTCCTT.

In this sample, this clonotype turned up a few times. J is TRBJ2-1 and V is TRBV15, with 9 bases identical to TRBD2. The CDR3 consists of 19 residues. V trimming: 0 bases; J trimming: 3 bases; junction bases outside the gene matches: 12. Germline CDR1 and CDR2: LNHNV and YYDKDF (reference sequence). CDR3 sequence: CATSRDQAGGDPGYNEQFF. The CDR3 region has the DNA TGTGCCACCAGCAGAGATCAGGCGGGAGGGGACCCAGGCTACAATGAGCAGTTCTTC.

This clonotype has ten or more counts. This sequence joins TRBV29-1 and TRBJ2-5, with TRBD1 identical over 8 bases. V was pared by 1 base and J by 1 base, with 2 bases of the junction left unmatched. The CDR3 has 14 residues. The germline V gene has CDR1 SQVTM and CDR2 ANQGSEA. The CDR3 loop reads CSVEGTGFQETQYF. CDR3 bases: TGCAGCGTTGAAGGGACAGGGTTCCAAGAGACCCAGTACTTC.

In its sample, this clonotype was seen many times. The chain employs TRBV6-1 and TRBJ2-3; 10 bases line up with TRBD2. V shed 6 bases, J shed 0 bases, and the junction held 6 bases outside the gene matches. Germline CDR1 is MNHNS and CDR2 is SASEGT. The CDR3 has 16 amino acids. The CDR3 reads CASSTGLAPSTDTQYF. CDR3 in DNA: TGTGCCAGCAGCACGGGACTAGCGCCGAGCACAGATACGCAGTATTTT.

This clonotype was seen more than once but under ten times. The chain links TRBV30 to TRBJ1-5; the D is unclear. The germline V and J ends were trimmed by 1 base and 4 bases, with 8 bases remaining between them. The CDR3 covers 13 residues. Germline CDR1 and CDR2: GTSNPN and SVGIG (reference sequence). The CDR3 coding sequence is TGTGCCTGGAGTGGACGGGGAAATCAGCCCCAGCATTTT. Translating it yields CAWSGRGNQPQHF.

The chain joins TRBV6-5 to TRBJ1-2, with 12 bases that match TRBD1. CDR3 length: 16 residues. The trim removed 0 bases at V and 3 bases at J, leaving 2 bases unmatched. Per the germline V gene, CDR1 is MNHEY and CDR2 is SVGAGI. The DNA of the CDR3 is TGTGCCAGCAGTTACTCCGGGACAGGGGGCGACTATGGCTACACCTTC. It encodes CASSYSGTGGDYGYTF.

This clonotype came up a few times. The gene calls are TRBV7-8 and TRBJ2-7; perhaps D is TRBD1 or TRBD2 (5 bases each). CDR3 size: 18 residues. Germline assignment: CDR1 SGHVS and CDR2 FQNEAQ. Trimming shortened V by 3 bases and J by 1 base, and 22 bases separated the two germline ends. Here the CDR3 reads CASSFRGRGVLYSYEQYF. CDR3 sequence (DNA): TGTGCCAGCAGCTTTCGAGGGAGAGGGGTTCTATATTCCTACGAGCAGTACTTC.

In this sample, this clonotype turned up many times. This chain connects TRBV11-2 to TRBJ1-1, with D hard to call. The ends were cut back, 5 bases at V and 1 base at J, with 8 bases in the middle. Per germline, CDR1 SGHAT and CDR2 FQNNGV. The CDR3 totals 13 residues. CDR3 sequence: CASSLLSNTEAFF. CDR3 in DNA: TGTGCCAGCAGCCTTCTTTCGAACACTGAAGCTTTCTTT.

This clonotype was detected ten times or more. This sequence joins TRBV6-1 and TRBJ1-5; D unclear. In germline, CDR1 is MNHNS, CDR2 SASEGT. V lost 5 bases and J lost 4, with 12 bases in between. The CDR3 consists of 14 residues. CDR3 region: CASSYARSNQPQHF. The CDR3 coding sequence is TGTGCCAGCAGTTATGCCAGGTCGAATCAGCCCCAGCATTTT.

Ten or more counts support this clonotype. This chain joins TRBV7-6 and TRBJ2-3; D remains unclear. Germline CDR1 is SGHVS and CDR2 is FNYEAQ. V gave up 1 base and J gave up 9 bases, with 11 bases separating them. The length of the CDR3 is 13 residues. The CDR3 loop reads CASSLGKGITQYF. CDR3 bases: TGTGCCAGCAGCTTAGGAAAAGGGATCACGCAGTATTTT.

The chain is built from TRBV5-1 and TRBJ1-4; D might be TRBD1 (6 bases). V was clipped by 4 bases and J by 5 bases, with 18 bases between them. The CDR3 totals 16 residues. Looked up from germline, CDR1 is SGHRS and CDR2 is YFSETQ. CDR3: CASSQRPTGSNEKLFF. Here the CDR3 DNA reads TGCGCCAGCAGCCAACGCCCGACAGGATCGAATGAAAAACTGTTTTTT.

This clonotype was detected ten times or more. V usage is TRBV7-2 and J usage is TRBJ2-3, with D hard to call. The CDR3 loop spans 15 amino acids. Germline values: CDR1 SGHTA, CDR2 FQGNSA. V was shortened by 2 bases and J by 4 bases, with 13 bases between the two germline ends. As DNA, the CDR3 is TGTGCCAGCAGCTTAATGGTCCTGGCGTCAGATACGCAGTATTTT. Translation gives CASSLMVLASDTQYF.

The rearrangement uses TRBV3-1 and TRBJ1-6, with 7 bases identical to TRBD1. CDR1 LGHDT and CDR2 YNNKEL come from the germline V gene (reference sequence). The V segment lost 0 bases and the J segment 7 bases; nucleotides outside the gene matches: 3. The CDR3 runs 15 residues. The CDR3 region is CASSQEEGANSPLHF. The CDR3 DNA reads TGTGCCAGCAGCCAAGAAGAGGGGGCGAATTCACCCCTCCACTTT.

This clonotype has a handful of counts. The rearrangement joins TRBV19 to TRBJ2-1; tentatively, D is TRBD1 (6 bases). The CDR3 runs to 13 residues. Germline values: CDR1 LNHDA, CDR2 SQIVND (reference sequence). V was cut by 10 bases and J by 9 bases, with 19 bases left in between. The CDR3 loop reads CATGVRERGEQFF. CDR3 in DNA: TGTGCCACAGGGGTCAGGGAGAGGGGTGAGCAGTTCTTC.

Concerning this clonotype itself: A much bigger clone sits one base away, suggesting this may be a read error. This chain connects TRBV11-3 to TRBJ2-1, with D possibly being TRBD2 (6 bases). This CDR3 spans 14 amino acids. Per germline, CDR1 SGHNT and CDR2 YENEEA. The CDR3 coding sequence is TGTGCCCGGACTTTGATAGCGGACTACAATGAGCAGTCCTTC. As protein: CARTLIADYNEQSF.

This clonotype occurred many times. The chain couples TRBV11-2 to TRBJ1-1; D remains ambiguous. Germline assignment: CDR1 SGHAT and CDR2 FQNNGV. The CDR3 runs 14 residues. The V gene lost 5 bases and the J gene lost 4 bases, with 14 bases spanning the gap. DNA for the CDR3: TGTGCCAGCAGCAACGAGGGATTTGGCACTGAAGCTTTCTTT. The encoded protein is CASSNEGFGTEAFF.

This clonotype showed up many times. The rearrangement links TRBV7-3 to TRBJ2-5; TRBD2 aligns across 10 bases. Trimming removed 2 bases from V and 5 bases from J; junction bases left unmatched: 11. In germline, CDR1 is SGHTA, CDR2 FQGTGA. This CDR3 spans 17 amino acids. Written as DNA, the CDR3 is TGTGCCAGCAGCTTAGGTACTAGCGGGACGTTAGGGGAGACCCAGTACTTC. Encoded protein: CASSLGTSGTLGETQYF.

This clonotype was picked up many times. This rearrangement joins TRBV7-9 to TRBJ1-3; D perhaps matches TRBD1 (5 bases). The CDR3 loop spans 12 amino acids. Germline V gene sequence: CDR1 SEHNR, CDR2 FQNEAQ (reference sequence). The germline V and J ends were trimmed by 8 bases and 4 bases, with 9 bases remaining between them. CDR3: CASGGVGNTIYF. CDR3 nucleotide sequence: TGTGCCAGCGGGGGAGTCGGAAACACCATATATTTT.

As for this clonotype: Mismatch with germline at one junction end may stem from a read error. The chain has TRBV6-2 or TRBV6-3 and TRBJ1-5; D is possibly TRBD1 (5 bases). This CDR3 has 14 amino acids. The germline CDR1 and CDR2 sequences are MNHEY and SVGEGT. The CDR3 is CAGSYGGGPRPQHF. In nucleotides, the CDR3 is TGTGCCGGCAGTTATGGGGGGGGTCCTCGGCCCCAGCATTTT.

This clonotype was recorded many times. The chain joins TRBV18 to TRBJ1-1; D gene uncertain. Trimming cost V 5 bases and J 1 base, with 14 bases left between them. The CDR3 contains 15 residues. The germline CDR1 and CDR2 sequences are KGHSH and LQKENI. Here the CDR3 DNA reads TGTGCCAGCTCATCAGCATGGTCGGGGAACACTGAAGCTTTCTTT. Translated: CASSSAWSGNTEAFF.

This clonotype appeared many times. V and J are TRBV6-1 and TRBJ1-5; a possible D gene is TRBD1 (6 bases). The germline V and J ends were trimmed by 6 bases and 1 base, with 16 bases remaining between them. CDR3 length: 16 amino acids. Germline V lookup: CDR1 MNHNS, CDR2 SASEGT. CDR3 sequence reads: CASSRDTRRSNQPQHF. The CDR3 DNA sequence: TGTGCCAGCAGCAGGGACACACGGCGGAGCAATCAGCCCCAGCATTTT.

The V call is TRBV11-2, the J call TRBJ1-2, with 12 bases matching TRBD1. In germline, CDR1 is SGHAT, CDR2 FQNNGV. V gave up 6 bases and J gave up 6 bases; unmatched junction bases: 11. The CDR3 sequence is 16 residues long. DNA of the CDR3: TGTGCCAGCAGTCAATTTTCGGGACAGGGGGCCGATGGCTACACCTTC. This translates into CASSQFSGQGADGYTF.

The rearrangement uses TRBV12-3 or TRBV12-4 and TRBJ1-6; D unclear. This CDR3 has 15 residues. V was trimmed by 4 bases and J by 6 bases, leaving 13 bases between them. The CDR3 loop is CASSSSRKFNSPLHF. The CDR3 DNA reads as TGTGCCAGCAGTTCGTCGCGGAAGTTTAATTCACCCCTCCACTTT.

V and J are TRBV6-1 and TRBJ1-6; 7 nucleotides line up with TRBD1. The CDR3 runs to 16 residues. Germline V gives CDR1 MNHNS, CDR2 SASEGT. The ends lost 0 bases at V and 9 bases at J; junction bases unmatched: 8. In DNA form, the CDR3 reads TGTGCCAGCAGTGAAGCCGACAGGGTGGTGACTTCACCCCTCCACTTT. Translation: CASSEADRVVTSPLHF.

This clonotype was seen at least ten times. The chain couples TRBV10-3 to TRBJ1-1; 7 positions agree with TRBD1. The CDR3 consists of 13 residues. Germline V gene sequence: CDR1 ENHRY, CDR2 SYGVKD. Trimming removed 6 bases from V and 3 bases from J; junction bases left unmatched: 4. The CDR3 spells CAIRGDRDTEAFF. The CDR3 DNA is TGTGCCATCAGAGGAGACAGGGACACTGAAGCTTTCTTT.

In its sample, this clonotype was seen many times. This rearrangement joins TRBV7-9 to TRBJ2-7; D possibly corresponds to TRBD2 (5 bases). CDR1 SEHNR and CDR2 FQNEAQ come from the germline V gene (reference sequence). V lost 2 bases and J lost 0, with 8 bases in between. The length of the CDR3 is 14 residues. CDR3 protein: CASSLSGTSYEQYF. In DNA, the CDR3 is TGTGCCAGCAGCTTATCGGGAACCTCCTACGAGCAGTACTTC.

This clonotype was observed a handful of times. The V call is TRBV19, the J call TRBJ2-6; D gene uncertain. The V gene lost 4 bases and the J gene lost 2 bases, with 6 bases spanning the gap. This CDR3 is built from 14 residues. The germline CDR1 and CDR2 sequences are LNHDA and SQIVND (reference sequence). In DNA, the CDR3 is TGTGCCAGTAGTAGGGATACTGGGGCCAACGTCCTGACTTTC. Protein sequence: CASSRDTGANVLTF.

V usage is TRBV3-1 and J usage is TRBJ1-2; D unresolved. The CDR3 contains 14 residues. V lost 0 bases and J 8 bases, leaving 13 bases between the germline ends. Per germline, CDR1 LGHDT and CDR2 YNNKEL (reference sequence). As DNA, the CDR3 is TGTGCCAGCAGCCAAGATCTTGGGATTGGAGGCTACACCTTC. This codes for CASSQDLGIGGYTF.

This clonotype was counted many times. In nucleotides, the CDR3 is TGTGCCAGCAGCGGGAACAGGGGCCAGGGGGGCACAGATACGCAGTATTTT. It translates to CASSGNRGQGGTDTQYF. This chain joins TRBV5-4 and TRBJ2-3, with 7 bases fitting TRBD1. The trim removed 4 bases at V and 1 base at J, leaving 12 bases unmatched. The CDR3 contains 17 residues. Germline V gives CDR1 SGHNT, CDR2 YYREEE (reference sequence).

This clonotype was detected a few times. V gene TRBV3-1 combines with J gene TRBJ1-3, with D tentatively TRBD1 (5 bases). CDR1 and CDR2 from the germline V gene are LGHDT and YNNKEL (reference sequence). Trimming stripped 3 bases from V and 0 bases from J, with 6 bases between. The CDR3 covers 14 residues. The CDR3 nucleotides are TGTGCCAGCAGCCACGACAGCTCTGGAAACACCATATATTTT. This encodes CASSHDSSGNTIYF.